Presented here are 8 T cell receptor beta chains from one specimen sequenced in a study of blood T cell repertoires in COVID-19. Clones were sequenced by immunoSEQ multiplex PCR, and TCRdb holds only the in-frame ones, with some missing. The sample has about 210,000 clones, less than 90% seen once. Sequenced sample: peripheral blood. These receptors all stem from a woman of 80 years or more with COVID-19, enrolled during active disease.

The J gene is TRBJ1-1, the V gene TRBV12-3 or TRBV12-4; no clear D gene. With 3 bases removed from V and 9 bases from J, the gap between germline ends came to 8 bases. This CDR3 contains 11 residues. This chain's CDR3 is CASSLGLKAFF. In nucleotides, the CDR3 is TGTGCCAGCAGTTTGGGCCTTAAAGCTTTCTTT.

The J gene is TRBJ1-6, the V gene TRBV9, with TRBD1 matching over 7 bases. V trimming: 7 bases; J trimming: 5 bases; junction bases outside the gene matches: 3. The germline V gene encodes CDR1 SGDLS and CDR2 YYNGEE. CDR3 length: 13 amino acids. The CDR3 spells CASGTVNNSPLHF. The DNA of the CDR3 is TGTGCCAGCGGGACAGTTAATAATTCACCCCTCCACTTT.

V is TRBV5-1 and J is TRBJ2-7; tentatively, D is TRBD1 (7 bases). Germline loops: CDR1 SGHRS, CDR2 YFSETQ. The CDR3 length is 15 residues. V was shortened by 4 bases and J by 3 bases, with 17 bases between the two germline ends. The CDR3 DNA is TGCGCCAGCAGCCCCGGGGGACAGATCTTCTACGAGCAGTACTTC. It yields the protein CASSPGGQIFYEQYF.

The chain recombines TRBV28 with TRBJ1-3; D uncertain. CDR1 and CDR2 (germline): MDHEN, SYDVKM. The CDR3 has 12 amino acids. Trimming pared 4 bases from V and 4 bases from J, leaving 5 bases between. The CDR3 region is CASSSLGNTIYF. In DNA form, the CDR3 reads TGTGCCAGCAGTTCCCTGGGAAACACCATATATTTT.

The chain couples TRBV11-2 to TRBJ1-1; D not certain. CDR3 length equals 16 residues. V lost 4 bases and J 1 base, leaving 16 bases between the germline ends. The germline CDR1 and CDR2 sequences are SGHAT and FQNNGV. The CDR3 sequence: CASSSQAGGRNTEAFF. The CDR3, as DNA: TGTGCCAGCAGCTCACAAGCTGGAGGACGGAACACTGAAGCTTTCTTT.

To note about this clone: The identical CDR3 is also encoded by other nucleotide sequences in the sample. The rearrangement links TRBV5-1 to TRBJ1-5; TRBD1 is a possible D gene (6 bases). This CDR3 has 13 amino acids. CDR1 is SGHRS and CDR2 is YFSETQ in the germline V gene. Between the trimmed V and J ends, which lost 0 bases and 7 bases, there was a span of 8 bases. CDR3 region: CASSLDRDQPQHF. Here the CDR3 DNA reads TGCGCCAGCAGCTTGGACAGGGACCAGCCCCAGCATTTT. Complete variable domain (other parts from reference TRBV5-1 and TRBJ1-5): KAGVTQTPRYLIKTRGQQVTLSCSPISGHRSVSWYQQTPGQGLQFLFEYFSETQRNKGNFPGRFSGRQFSNSRSEMNVSTLELGDSALYLCASSLDRDQPQHFGDGTRLSIL.

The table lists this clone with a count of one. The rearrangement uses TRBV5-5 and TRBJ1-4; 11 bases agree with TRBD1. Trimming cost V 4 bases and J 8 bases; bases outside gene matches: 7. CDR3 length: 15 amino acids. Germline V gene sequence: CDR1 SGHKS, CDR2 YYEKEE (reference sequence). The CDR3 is CASSLGTGGREKLFF. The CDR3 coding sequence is TGTGCCAGCAGCCTTGGGACAGGGGGGAGGGAAAAACTGTTTTTT.

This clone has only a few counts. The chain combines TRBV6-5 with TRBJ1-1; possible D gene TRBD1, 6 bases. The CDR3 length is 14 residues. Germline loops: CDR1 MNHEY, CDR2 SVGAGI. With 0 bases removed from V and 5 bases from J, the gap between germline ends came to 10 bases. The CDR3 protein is CASSYSPRGTEAFF. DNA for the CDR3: TGTGCCAGCAGTTACTCTCCGAGGGGGACTGAAGCTTTCTTT.